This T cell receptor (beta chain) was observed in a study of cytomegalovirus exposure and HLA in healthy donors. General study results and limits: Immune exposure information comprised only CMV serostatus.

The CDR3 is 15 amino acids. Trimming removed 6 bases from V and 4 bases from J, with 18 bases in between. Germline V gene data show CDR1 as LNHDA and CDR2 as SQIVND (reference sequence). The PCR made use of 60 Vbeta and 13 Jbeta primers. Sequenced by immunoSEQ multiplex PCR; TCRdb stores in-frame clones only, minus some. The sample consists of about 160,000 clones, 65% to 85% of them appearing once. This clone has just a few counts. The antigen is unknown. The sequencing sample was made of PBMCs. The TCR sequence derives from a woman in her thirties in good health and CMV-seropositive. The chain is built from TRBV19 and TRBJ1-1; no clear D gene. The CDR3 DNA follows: TGTGCCAGTAGCCCACTCCGAGAGGTAGTCACTGAAGCTTTCTTT. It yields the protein CASSPLREVVTEAFF.